A single sample is the source of the 3 T cell receptor beta chains below, sequenced in a study of T cell repertoires in aging, cancer and after chemotherapy. TRB rearrangements spanning V, D and J were amplified using mixed TRB-A/B primers. A single record per CDR3 protein comes from TCRdb applying MiXCR to the multiplex PCR reads. The repertoire holds about 1,400 distinct CDR3 sequences, with over 65% as singletons. The template was genomic DNA from peripheral blood, not RNA. Sequencing was done on a sample of blood. These TCRs come from a human donor with a blood cancer.

The CDR3 bases are TGTGCCAGCAGCTTAGATCTAAGGATGACAGCAAGCACAGATACGCAGTATTTT. Protein product: CASSLDLRMTASTDTQYF. The chain couples TRBV11-2 to TRBJ2-3, with D tentatively TRBD1 (5 bases). CDR3 length equals 18 residues. The germline V gene has CDR1 SGHAT and CDR2 FQNNGV. Deletions cut 0 bases from V and 0 bases from J, with 16 bases between.

V is TRBV7-6 and J is TRBJ2-7; the D call may be TRBD1 or TRBD2 (5 bases each). Deletions cut 0 bases from V and 7 bases from J, with 13 bases between. Germline CDR1 is SGHVS and CDR2 is FNYEAQ. CDR3 length: 14 residues. CDR3 residues: CASSLAGTMGEQYF. The DNA of the CDR3 is TGTGCCAGCAGCTTAGCCGGGACCATGGGGGAGCAGTACTTC. Variable domain in full (rest from reference TRBV7-6 and TRBJ2-7): GAGVSQSPRYKVTKRGQDVALRCDPISGHVSLYWYRQALGQGPEFLTYFNYEAQQDKSGLPNDRFSAERPEGSISTLTIQRTEQRDSAMYRCASSLAGTMGEQYFGPGTRLTVT.

This chain connects TRBV30 to TRBJ2-1; D may be TRBD2 (6 bases). The CDR3 spans 15 residues. V was shortened by 4 bases and J by 4 bases, with 17 bases between the two germline ends. The germline V gene has CDR1 GTSNPN and CDR2 SVGIG (reference sequence). The CDR3 region has the DNA TGTGCCTGGACCCGGGCGGGGACCGATTACAATGAGCAGTTCTTC. Its translation: CAWTRAGTDYNEQFF.